This note documents a single T cell receptor (beta chain) sequence. This clonotype was picked up many times. This clone's antigen is unknown. No base quality values were provided; no much bigger clone lies one nucleotide off. Measured from the cysteine to the phenylalanine, the CDR3 is 15 residues long. Only the CDR3 DNA stays, 45 bases, in frame from base 1. Cut back by 4 bases and 1 base, the V and J ends lie 10 bases apart. According to the germline V gene (reference sequence), CDR1 reads LGHDT and CDR2 reads YNNKEL. Blood bank volunteers in Maryland, USA served as the healthy controls. For unsorted PBMC libraries, 2 million PBMCs were used after storage in RNAlater at -80 degrees C until RNA extraction. Peripheral blood was subjected to Ficoll-Hypaque density gradient centrifugation to isolate PBMCs, which were then cryopreserved in liquid nitrogen. This specimen belongs to a study of neurological immune-mediated disorders (dated by TCRdb to the late 2010s). Regarding the complete study: Using UMI-based sequencing, the study compared peripheral blood TCR-beta repertoires from patients with HTLV-I-associated myelopathy (HAM/TSP), patients with multiple sclerosis, and healthy controls. Longitudinal samples, technical triplicates and paired sorted CD4+ and CD8+ T-cell subsets, alongside PBMC samples, were included among the roughly 110 TCR-beta libraries. The cohort comprised roughly 69 subjects: about 14 HAM/TSP patients, around 34 multiple sclerosis patients and about 20 healthy controls. Results the study describes overall, beyond this receptor: TCR clonal expansion was greatest in HAM/TSP patients and smallest in MS patients, who ranked below even healthy controls. Across subjects, expanded clones never shared an identical CDR3 amino acid sequence, which suggests that the TCR-beta repertoires in every group were private.

cDNA synthesis used template-switch 5'RACE with a primer carrying a 10-nucleotide random unique molecular identifier tagging each TCR transcript. Every sequencing run yielded over 190 million TCR-beta sequences covering 15-18 subjects. Total RNA was extracted with the RNeasy kit. The KAPA Real-time Library Amplification kit was used to amplify TCR-beta VDJ regions with primers for the TCR constant region and the 5'RACE anchor. Sample indexes and Illumina adaptors were added in a first PCR, and a second PCR then increased library yield. The roughly 650 bp TCR product was size-selected on a 2% E-gel SizeSelection system after Ampure bead purification. Before pooling, library quality was checked on a Bioanalyzer, concentration was measured with Qubit, and libraries were quantified with the Kapa Library Quantification kit. Paired-end 2 x 150 bp sequencing of the libraries was performed on an Illumina HiSeq 2500. To increase sequence diversity, roughly 24-31% phiX was spiked into each library pool. The published analysis was carried out like this. The UMI-based MiGEC pipeline processed quality-filtered reads and removed over 85% of raw TCR sequences during error correction. IMGT germline references were used for aligning VDJ genes, and each clonotype was defined as a unique CDR3 amino acid sequence together with its V-J genes. VDJtools evaluated clonal expansion, Shannon diversity and CDR3 relatedness (CalcPairwiseDistances, ClusterSamples); CLCbio workbench built phylogenetic trees. Expanded clones were defined as having at least 8 unique UMIs, based on coefficient-of-variation modelling across technical triplicates. Starting from the raw public reads, TCRdb applied fastp trimming at Q25, assembled clones with MiXCR and retained in-frame beta chains. A single entry per CDR3 protein holds the most common genes and DNA from its merged rows. TCRdb, rather than the study authors, made the V and J calls. Counted in this sample were around 32,000 distinct CDR3 sequences; about 12% of them appeared once. The biggest ten clones account for about 5.3% of the sample.

The sample comprised PBMCs. The chain is encoded by TRBV3-1 joined to TRBJ2-2, and possibly TRBD1, on 6 matching bases. This clonotype was obtained from an older woman in good health. The DNA is as follows: TGTGCCAGCAGCCTCTGGGGACAGAACACCGGGGAGCTGTTTTTT. Its protein product is CASSLWGQNTGELFF. The entire variable domain, with the stretches around the CDR3 drawn from the reference TRBV3-1 and TRBJ2-2 proteins, is DTAVSQTPKYLVTQMGNDKSIKCEQNLGHDTMYWYKQDSKKFLKIMFSYNNKELIINETVPNRFSPKSPDKAHLNLHINSLELGDSAVYFCASSLWGQNTGELFFGEGSRLTVL.